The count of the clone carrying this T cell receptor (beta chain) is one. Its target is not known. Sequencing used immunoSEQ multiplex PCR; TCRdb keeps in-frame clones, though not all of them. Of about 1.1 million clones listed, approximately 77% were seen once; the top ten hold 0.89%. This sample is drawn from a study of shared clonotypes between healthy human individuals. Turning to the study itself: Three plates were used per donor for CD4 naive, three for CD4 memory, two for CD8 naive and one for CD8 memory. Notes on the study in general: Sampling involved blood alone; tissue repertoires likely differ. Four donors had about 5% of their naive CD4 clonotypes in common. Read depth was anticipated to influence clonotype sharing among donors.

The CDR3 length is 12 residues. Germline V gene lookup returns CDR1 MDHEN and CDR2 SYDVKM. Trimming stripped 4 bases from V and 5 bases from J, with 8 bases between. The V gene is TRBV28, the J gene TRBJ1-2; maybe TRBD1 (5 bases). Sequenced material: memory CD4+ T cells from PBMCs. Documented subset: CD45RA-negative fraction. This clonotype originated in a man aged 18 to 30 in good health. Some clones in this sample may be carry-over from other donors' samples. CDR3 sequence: CASSSTEYGYTF. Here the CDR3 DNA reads TGTGCCAGCAGTTCGACAGAGTATGGCTACACCTTC.